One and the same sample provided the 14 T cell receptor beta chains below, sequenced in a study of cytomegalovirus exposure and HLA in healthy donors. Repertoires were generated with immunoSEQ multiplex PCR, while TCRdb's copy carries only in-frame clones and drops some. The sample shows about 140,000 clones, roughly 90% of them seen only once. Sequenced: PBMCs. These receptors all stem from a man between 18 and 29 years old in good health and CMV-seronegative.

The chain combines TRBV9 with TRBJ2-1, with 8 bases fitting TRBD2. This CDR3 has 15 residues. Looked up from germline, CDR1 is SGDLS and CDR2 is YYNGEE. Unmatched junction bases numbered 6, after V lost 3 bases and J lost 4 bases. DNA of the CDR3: TGTGCCAGCAGCGGTAGCGGGGCACTTTACAATGAGCAGTTCTTC. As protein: CASSGSGALYNEQFF.

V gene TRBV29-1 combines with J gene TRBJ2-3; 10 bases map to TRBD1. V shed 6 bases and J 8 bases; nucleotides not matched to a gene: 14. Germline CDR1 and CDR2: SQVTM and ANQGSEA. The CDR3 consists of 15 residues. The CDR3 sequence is CSVVGTGAVGGTQYF. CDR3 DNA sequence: TGCAGCGTCGTTGGGACAGGGGCCGTGGGGGGTACGCAGTATTTT.

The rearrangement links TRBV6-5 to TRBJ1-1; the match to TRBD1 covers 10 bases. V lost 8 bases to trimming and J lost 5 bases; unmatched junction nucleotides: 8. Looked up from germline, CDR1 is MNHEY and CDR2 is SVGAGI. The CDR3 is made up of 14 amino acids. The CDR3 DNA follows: TGTGCCAGCGGGACACTGGGACAGGGGACTGAAGCTTTCTTT. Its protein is CASGTLGQGTEAFF.

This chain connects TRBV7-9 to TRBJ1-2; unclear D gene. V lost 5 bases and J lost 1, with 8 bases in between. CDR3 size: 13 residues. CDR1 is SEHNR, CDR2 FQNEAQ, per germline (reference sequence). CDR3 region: CASSPDNNYGYTF. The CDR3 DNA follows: TGTGCCAGCAGCCCAGACAATAACTATGGCTACACCTTC.

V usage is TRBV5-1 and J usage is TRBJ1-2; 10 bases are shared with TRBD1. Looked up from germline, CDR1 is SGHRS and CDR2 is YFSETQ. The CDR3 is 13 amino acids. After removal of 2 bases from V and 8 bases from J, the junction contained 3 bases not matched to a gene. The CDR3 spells CASSLGTGDGYTF. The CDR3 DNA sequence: TGCGCCAGCAGCTTAGGGACAGGGGACGGCTACACCTTC.

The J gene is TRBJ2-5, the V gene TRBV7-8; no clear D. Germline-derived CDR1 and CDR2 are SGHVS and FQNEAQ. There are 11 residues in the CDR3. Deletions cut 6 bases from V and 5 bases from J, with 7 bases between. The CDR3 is CASSHEETQYF. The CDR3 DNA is TGTGCCAGCAGTCACGAGGAGACCCAGTACTTC.

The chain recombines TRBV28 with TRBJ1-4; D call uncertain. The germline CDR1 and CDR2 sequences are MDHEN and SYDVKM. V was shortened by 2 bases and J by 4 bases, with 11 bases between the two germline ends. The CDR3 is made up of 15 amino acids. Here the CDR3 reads CASSLQRSLNEKLFF. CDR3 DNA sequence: TGTGCCAGCAGTTTACAGCGCAGTCTTAATGAAAAACTGTTTTTT. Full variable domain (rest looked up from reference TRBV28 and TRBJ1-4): DVKVTQSSRYLVKRTGEKVFLECVQDMDHENMFWYRQDPGLGLRLIYFSYDVKMKEKGDIPEGYSVSREKKERFSLILESASTNQTSMYLCASSLQRSLNEKLFFGSGTQLSVL.

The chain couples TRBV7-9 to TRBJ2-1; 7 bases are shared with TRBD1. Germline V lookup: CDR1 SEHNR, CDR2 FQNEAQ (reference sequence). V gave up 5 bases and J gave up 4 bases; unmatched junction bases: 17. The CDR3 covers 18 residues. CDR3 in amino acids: CASSPRPTGVVRYNEQFF. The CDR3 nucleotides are TGTGCCAGCAGCCCCCGACCTACAGGGGTAGTTCGGTACAATGAGCAGTTCTTC.

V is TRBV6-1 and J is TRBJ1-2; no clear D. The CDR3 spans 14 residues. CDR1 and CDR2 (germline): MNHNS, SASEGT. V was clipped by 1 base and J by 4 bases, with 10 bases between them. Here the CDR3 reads CASSEVGDAYGYTF. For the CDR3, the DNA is TGTGCCAGCAGTGAAGTCGGAGACGCCTATGGCTACACCTTC.

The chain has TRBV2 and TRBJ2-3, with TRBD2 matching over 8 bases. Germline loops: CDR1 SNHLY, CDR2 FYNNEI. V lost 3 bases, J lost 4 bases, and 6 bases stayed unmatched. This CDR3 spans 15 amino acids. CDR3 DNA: TGTGCCAGCAGTGATGGGCGGGAGGCCCCAGATACGCAGTATTTT. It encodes CASSDGREAPDTQYF.

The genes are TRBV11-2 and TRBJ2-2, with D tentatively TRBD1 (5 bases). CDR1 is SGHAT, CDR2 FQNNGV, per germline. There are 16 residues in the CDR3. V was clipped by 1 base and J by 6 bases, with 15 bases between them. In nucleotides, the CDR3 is TGTGCCAGCAGCTTAGTAGGGGCAGGGCTCCCCGGGGAGCTGTTTTTT. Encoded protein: CASSLVGAGLPGELFF.

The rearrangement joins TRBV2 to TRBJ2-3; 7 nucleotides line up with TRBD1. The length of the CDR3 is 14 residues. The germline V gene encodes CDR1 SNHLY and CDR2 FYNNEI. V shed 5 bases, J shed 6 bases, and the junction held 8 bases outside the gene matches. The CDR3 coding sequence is TGTGCCAGCAGTTCGACAGGGCCCCGGGATACGCAGTATTTT. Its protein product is CASSSTGPRDTQYF.

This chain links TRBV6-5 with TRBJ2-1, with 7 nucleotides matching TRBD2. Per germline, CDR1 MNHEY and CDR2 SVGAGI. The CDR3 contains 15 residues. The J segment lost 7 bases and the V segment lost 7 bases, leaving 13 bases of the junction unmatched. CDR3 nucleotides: TGTGCCAGCATTCGAAAGCCGGGAGGCTTAAATGAGCAGTTCTTC. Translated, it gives CASIRKPGGLNEQFF.

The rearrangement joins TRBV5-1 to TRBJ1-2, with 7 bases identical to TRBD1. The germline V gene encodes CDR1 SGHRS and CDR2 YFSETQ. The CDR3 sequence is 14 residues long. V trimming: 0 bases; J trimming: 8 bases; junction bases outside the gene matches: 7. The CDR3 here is CASSLGTGGRGYTF. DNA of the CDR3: TGCGCCAGCAGCTTGGGGACAGGCGGGAGGGGCTACACCTTC.